The rows below give T cell receptor beta chains drawn from one sample of a study of cytomegalovirus exposure and HLA in healthy donors. Libraries were prepared by immunoSEQ multiplex PCR; TCRdb keeps only in-frame clonotypes and omits some of them. Counted here are approximately 100,000 clones, about 80% occurring once; the ten biggest clones make up roughly 3%. Material for sequencing was PBMCs. All receptors derive from a female donor in good health and CMV-seronegative. CDR3s leave out the opening cysteine and the closing phenylalanine or tryptophan. D genes are given only for firm matches.

j_gene	v_gene	d_gene	CDR3aa
TRBJ1-2	TRBV29-1	TRBD1	SATGTGGKTGGYT
TRBJ2-7	TRBV6-7	-	ASSYSFTGEQY
TRBJ2-5	TRBV18	-	ASSPRGRETQY
TRBJ2-5	TRBV7-6	TRBD1	ASSRTGAMETQY
TRBJ1-1	TRBV7-2	-	ASSYSPNTEAF
TRBJ2-3	TRBV30	TRBD2	AWSELALTDTQY
TRBJ2-7	TRBV30	TRBD1	AWSVQRDRDG
TRBJ1-2	TRBV6-4	-	ASSGQESDGYT
TRBJ1-4	TRBV21-1	-	ASSKVDRANEKLF
TRBJ1-1	TRBV10-1	-	ASRDRKDTEAF
TRBJ1-1	TRBV2	-	ASRTGQTTEAF
TRBJ2-4	TRBV19	TRBD1	ASNDRGRGIQY
TRBJ2-3	TRBV5-5	-	ASSPDEHTDTQY
TRBJ2-5	TRBV4-3	-	ASSQAYQETQY
TRBJ2-7	TRBV29-1	TRBD1	SVEVRGPLYEQY
TRBJ2-5	TRBV4-1	-	ASSQDFGRAIQETQY
TRBJ2-3	TRBV2	-	ASSRGGAGTDTQY
TRBJ2-7	TRBV6-1	-	ASSEAGIYLGYEQY
TRBJ1-6	TRBV30	-	AWNSETSYNSPLH
TRBJ2-1	TRBV27	TRBD2	ASSLSPDSGGKI
TRBJ2-7	TRBV18	-	ASSVGSYEQY
TRBJ1-2	TRBV2	TRBD1	ASSRDSVNYGYT
TRBJ1-2	TRBV5-6	-	ASSPPLPGSYGYT
TRBJ1-1	TRBV6-5	-	ASSYRGVDTEAF